These 15 T cell receptor beta chains share one sample of origin, sequenced in a study of tumor-infiltrating lymphocytes in localized non-small cell lung cancer (dated by TCRdb to 2020 to 2023). Library generation was performed with the immunoSEQ multiplex PCR assay. Not all clones reach the TCRdb copy of this immuneACCESS table, which keeps in-frame sequences only. Checked studies attribute under half of the gap to unresolved V genes and leave the rest unexplained. The sample table contains around 12,000 clones; only one count was recorded for just over 65% of them. The ten most abundant clones make up 9.5% to 12% of the sample. Sequencing was carried out using uninvolved lung tissue not adjacent to the tumor. The receptors stem from a human donor with non-small cell lung cancer.

In its sample, this clone is medium-sized. The rearrangement joins TRBV5-1 to TRBJ2-1; a weak D match, TRBD2 (6 bases). V lost 6 bases to trimming and J lost 2 bases, with 12 bases between them. This CDR3 is 14 amino acids long. Germline V gene sequence: CDR1 SGHRS, CDR2 YFSETQ. CDR3 amino acids: CASKGGRTYNEQFF. The CDR3 DNA follows: TGCGCCAGCAAGGGAGGTAGAACCTACAATGAGCAGTTCTTC.

V gene TRBV2 combines with J gene TRBJ2-2; D uncertain. Germline V gene data show CDR1 as SNHLY and CDR2 as FYNNEI. The CDR3 is made up of 13 amino acids. Trimming pared 1 base from V and 8 bases from J, leaving 8 bases between. CDR3 sequence: CASSEESVGELFF. CDR3 bases: TGTGCCAGCAGTGAAGAATCGGTTGGGGAGCTGTTTTTT. The whole variable domain, filled in from reference TRBV2 and TRBJ2-2, reads EPEVTQTPSHQVTQMGQEVILRCVPISNHLYFYWYRQILGQKVEFLVSFYNNEISEKSEIFDDQFSVERPDGSNFTLKIRSTKLEDSAMYFCASSEESVGELFFGEGSRLTVL.

The chain uses TRBV11-2 and TRBJ2-7, with 7 bases identical to TRBD1. The J segment lost 2 bases and the V segment lost 5 bases, leaving 3 bases of the junction unmatched. CDR3 length: 13 amino acids. CDR1 SGHAT and CDR2 FQNNGV come from the germline V gene. The CDR3 nucleotides are TGTGCCAGCAGCCGGGACAGCCCCTACGAGCAGTACTTC. Its translation: CASSRDSPYEQYF.

The genes are TRBV5-5 and TRBJ2-3; 8 nucleotides match TRBD1. CDR1 SGHKS and CDR2 YYEKEE come from the germline V gene (reference sequence). The CDR3 is 16 amino acids. J lost 6 bases, V lost 4 bases, and 13 bases had no gene match. The CDR3 nucleotides are TGTGCCAGCAGCCCACTCAGGGGGCCGGGGTTCGATACGCAGTATTTT. Protein product: CASSPLRGPGFDTQYF.

V gene TRBV7-2 combines with J gene TRBJ1-5; no firm D call. This CDR3 is 14 amino acids long. Trimming left V 1 base short and J 8 bases short, with 12 bases between. CDR1 SGHTA and CDR2 FQGNSA come from the germline V gene. The CDR3 region is CASSLEYITEPQHF. DNA of the CDR3: TGTGCCAGCAGCTTAGAGTATATCACGGAGCCCCAGCATTTT. The variable domain in full, completed from reference TRBV7-2 and TRBJ1-5, reads GAGVSQSPSNKVTEKGKDVELRCDPISGHTALYWYRQSLGQGLEFLIYFQGNSAPDKSGLPSDRFSAERTGGSVSTLTIQRTQQEDSAVYLCASSLEYITEPQHFGDGTRLSIL.

CDR3 sequence: CASSQTIEGNYGYTF. The DNA for the CDR3 is TGTGCCAGCAGCCAAACCATAGAGGGGAACTATGGCTACACCTTC. The chain couples TRBV11-2 to TRBJ1-2; D is possibly TRBD1 (5 bases). V was pared by 5 bases and J by 2 bases, with 15 bases between. Germline V gene data show CDR1 as SGHAT and CDR2 as FQNNGV. The CDR3 runs to 15 residues. Complete variable domain (other parts from reference TRBV11-2 and TRBJ1-2): EAGVAQSPRYKIIEKRQSVAFWCNPISGHATLYWYQQILGQGPKLLIQFQNNGVVDDSQLPKDRFSAERLKGVDSTLKIQPAKLEDSAVYLCASSQTIEGNYGYTFGSGTRLTVV.

This clone was detected only once. The chain employs TRBV7-2 and TRBJ2-3; possible D gene TRBD2, 6 bases. With 2 bases removed from V and 0 bases from J, the gap between germline ends came to 12 bases. The CDR3 extends over 16 amino acids. Germline V CDR1 and CDR2: SGHTA, FQGNSA. CDR3 DNA sequence: TGTGCCAGCAGCTTATGGCGGGGATCTAGCACAGATACGCAGTATTTT. The encoded protein is CASSLWRGSSTDTQYF.

This clone was counted a few times. The chain couples TRBV13 to TRBJ1-5; D remains ambiguous. Trimming cost V 0 bases and J 3 bases, with 3 bases left between them. Per the germline V gene, CDR1 is PRHDT and CDR2 is FYEKMQ (reference sequence). The CDR3 is 13 amino acids. CDR3 sequence reads: CASSLGYNQPQHF. The CDR3, as DNA: TGTGCCAGCAGCTTAGGGTACAATCAGCCCCAGCATTTT.

The chain combines TRBV11-3 with TRBJ2-2; perhaps TRBD1 as D (6 bases). CDR1 and CDR2 from the germline V gene are SGHNT and YENEEA. The CDR3 extends over 15 amino acids. V lost 5 bases to trimming and J lost 6 bases, with 16 bases between them. The CDR3 sequence: CASSPSRGVAGELFF. The CDR3 DNA follows: TGTGCCAGCAGCCCATCCAGGGGCGTAGCCGGGGAGCTGTTTTTT.

The gene calls are TRBV29-1 and TRBJ1-2, with no clear D. This CDR3 is built from 15 residues. In germline, CDR1 is SQVTM, CDR2 ANQGSEA. V lost 3 bases and J 4 bases, leaving 18 bases between the germline ends. The CDR3 DNA reads as TGCAGCGTTGACCCCGATTACGGGAATGTCTATGGCTACACCTTC. Its translation: CSVDPDYGNVYGYTF. Using reference TRBV29-1 and TRBJ1-2 for the parts outside the CDR3, the full variable domain is SAVISQKPSRDICQRGTSLTIQCQVDSQVTMMFWYRQQPGQSLTLIATANQGSEATYESGFVIDKFPISRPNLTFSTLTVSNMSPEDSSIYLCSVDPDYGNVYGYTFGSGTRLTVV.

The chain joins TRBV11-2 to TRBJ2-2; 9 bases map to TRBD2. After removal of 1 base from V and 6 bases from J, the junction contained 15 bases not matched to a gene. The CDR3 is 19 amino acids. Germline V gene lookup returns CDR1 SGHAT and CDR2 FQNNGV. CDR3 sequence: CASSLGDSGGLGWAGELFF. The CDR3 region has the DNA TGTGCCAGCAGCTTAGGGGATAGCGGGGGCTTAGGCTGGGCCGGGGAGCTGTTTTTT.

The chain employs TRBV19 and TRBJ2-1, with D perhaps TRBD2 (7 bases). The CDR3 runs to 16 residues. Germline V gives CDR1 LNHDA, CDR2 SQIVND (reference sequence). V gave up 4 bases and J gave up 1 base, with 14 bases separating them. The CDR3 DNA is TGTGCCAGTAGTACTAGGGGGGGAGTTTCCTACAATGAGCAGTTCTTC. Translated, it gives CASSTRGGVSYNEQFF.

This sequence joins TRBV4-3 and TRBJ2-2; 7 bases are shared with TRBD1. CDR1 and CDR2 (germline): LGHNA, YSLEER. V was clipped by 0 bases and J by 5 bases; unmatched bases: 6. There are 16 residues in the CDR3. The CDR3 reads CASSQDAGGGTGELFF. Written as DNA, the CDR3 is TGCGCCAGCAGCCAAGATGCAGGGGGTGGTACCGGGGAGCTGTTTTTT.

This chain joins TRBV6-6 and TRBJ2-5; 10 bases line up with TRBD1. The CDR3 is 15 residues long. The germline V gene encodes CDR1 MNHNY and CDR2 SVGAGI (reference sequence). With 6 bases clipped from V and 5 bases from J, the junction kept 9 bases outside the gene matches. CDR3 in DNA: TGTGCCAGCAGCCCCGACAGGGGGCGTGGGGAGACCCAGTACTTC. Translated, it gives CASSPDRGRGETQYF.

This clone was picked up one time. V gene TRBV13 combines with J gene TRBJ1-1; D not certain. The CDR3 is made up of 12 amino acids. The germline V gene encodes CDR1 PRHDT and CDR2 FYEKMQ (reference sequence). V shed 5 bases and J shed 8 bases, with 12 bases lying between them. CDR3 loop: CASSPLRQEAFF. In DNA, the CDR3 is TGTGCCAGCAGCCCGCTAAGACAAGAAGCTTTCTTT.